A selection of T cell receptor beta chains follows, all from one sample in a study of CD8 T cells in ankylosing spondylitis. Each CDR3 protein is one row after TCRdb ran MiXCR on the 5' RACE reads. The data show under 200,000 distinct CDR3 sequences, about an eighth seen once. Sequencing was done on a sample of blood, either unsorted or a sorted T cell fraction (not recorded which). The receptors here all came from a female donor with ankylosing spondylitis or in good health (not recorded which). Both conserved end residues are part of each CDR3. Each record gives: D gene, V gene, J gene, clone size, CDR3 protein, CDR3 DNA. The D gene is left open where the match is weak. The size entry is marked missing in some rows and otherwise reads once, few, many or a size class.

.	TRBV30	TRBJ2-3	.	CAHSGANTDTQYF	TGTGCCCACTCAGGCGCTAACACAGATACGCAGTATTTT
TRBD2	TRBV9	TRBJ2-1	many	CASSALAGGNNEQFF	TGTGCCAGCAGCGCCCTAGCGGGAGGTAACAATGAGCAGTTCTTC
.	TRBV3-1	TRBJ1-3	many	CASSQDRVSGNTIYF	TGTGCCAGCAGCCAAGATAGAGTGTCTGGAAACACCATATATTTT
.	TRBV5-1	TRBJ1-5	many	CASSLGGSNQPQHF	TGCGCCAGCAGCTTGGGGGGAAGCAATCAGCCCCAGCATTTT
.	TRBV7-8	TRBJ2-1	few	CASRYGRSYNEQFF	TGTGCCAGCAGGTACGGAAGGTCCTACAATGAGCAGTTCTTC
.	TRBV20-1	TRBJ1-2	.	CSTSAQGGGYTF	TGCAGTACTAGTGCACAGGGTGGGGGCTACACCTTC
TRBD1	TRBV5-1	TRBJ2-1	many	CASSQGQVDNEQFF	TGCGCCAGCAGCCAAGGACAGGTGGACAATGAGCAGTTCTTC
.	TRBV15	TRBJ1-2	few	CATSRNLGLGGYTF	TGTGCCACCAGCAGAAACCTTGGTCTGGGGGGCTACACCTTC
.	TRBV6-2/TRBV6-3	TRBJ2-7	few	CASSLEGFSWEQYF	TGTGCCAGCAGTTTGGAGGGGTTCTCGTGGGAGCAGTACTTC
.	TRBV2	TRBJ1-2	.	CASIRGQLLYGYTF	TGTGCCAGCATCCGCGGACAGCTATTATATGGCTACACCTTC
.	TRBV5-6	TRBJ2-7	many	CASSQDGASYEQYF	TGTGCCAGCAGCCAAGACGGGGCTTCCTACGAGCAGTACTTC
.	TRBV12-3/TRBV12-4	TRBJ2-6	many	CASRRPSGANVLTF	TGTGCCAGCAGGAGGCCCTCTGGGGCCAACGTCCTGACTTTC
.	TRBV12-3/TRBV12-4	TRBJ2-2	many	CASSFGIAGLFF	TGTGCCAGCAGTTTCGGGATCGCCGGGCTGTTTTTT
.	TRBV15	TRBJ1-5	many	CATSPANQPQHF	TGTGCCACCAGCCCGGCCAATCAGCCCCAGCATTTT
.	TRBV20-1	TRBJ1-5	.	CSARGYGQPQHF	TGCAGTGCTAGAGGCTACGGTCAGCCCCAGCATTTT
.	TRBV5-1	TRBJ2-2	.	CASRDSTNTGELFF	TGCGCCAGCAGGGACAGCACGAACACCGGGGAGCTGTTTTTT
.	TRBV5-1	TRBJ2-2	few	CASSPGRSNTGELFF	TGCGCCAGCAGCCCGGGACGGTCGAACACCGGGGAGCTGTTTTTT
.	TRBV20-1	TRBJ1-1	.	CSAGGVQGRFEAFF	TGCAGTGCGGGGGGTGTCCAGGGTCGCTTCGAAGCTTTCTTT
.	TRBV5-1	TRBJ1-5	many	CASSLTGVTNQPQHF	TGCGCCAGCAGCTTGACGGGGGTAACGAATCAGCCCCAGCATTTT
TRBD2	TRBV4-1	TRBJ2-7	many	CASSHIDMGLLRPEQYF	TGCGCCAGCAGCCACATCGATATGGGACTACTGAGGCCCGAGCAGTACTTC
.	TRBV20-1	TRBJ2-4	few	CSARDRRSLIQYF	TGCAGTGCTAGAGATCGTCGGAGTCTCATTCAGTACTTC
.	TRBV5-1	TRBJ2-7	many	CASSLMAERGEQYF	TGCGCCAGCAGCTTGATGGCAGAACGAGGCGAGCAGTACTTC
.	TRBV20-1	TRBJ1-5	few	CSARDRDTHQPQHF	TGCAGTGCTAGAGATAGGGACACCCATCAGCCCCAGCATTTT
.	TRBV28	TRBJ2-7	many	CASSLIYEQYF	TGTGCCAGCAGTTTAATCTACGAGCAGTACTTC
.	TRBV4-3	TRBJ2-1	few	CASSQDEHQYNEQFF	TGCGCCAGCAGCCAAGATGAGCACCAATACAATGAGCAGTTCTTC
.	TRBV27	TRBJ1-5	few	CASSFRGGSGNQPQHF	TGTGCCAGCAGTTTTCGCGGGGGGTCGGGCAATCAGCCCCAGCATTTT
.	TRBV20-1	TRBJ1-1	few	CSANGDLPKEAFF	TGCAGTGCTAACGGGGACCTCCCAAAAGAAGCTTTCTTT
.	TRBV6-2/TRBV6-3	TRBJ2-7	few	CASRARVSGYYEQYF	TGTGCCAGCAGGGCCCGGGTTAGCGGTTACTACGAGCAGTACTTC
.	TRBV20-1	TRBJ1-1	.	CSARQMPKMNTEAFF	TGCAGTGCTAGACAGATGCCTAAGATGAACACTGAAGCTTTCTTT
TRBD1	TRBV2	TRBJ1-5	.	CASCSPPGQGSSNQPQHF	TGTGCCAGCTGTTCCCCTCCGGGACAGGGGTCGAGCAATCAGCCCCAGCATTTT
.	TRBV9	TRBJ2-7	many	CASSVGPRPSGLGEQYF	TGTGCCAGCAGCGTAGGCCCGAGACCTTCAGGGTTAGGTGAGCAGTACTTC
.	TRBV18	TRBJ2-2	.	CASSPSDTGELFF	TGTGCCAGCTCACCATCTGACACCGGGGAGCTGTTTTTT
.	TRBV7-6	TRBJ2-1	.	CASSVDFNEQFF	TGTGCCAGCAGCGTCGACTTCAATGAGCAGTTCTTC
TRBD2	TRBV20-1	TRBJ2-3	many	CSASSAGGLTSTDTQYF	TGCAGTGCTAGCTCAGCGGGAGGTCTTACAAGCACAGATACGCAGTATTTT
TRBD1	TRBV9	TRBJ2-7	.	CASSVEQGAQRNEQYF	TGTGCCAGCAGCGTAGAGCAGGGGGCCCAGAGAAACGAGCAGTACTTC
TRBD2	TRBV6-1	TRBJ2-7	many	CASRDPLAGGPDEQYF	TGTGCCAGCAGAGACCCCCTAGCGGGAGGGCCCGACGAGCAGTACTTC
.	TRBV5-5	TRBJ2-5	.	CASTQGYETQYF	TGTGCCAGCACCCAGGGTTACGAGACCCAGTACTTC
.	TRBV13	TRBJ2-1	many	CASSPWADNNEQFF	TGTGCCAGCAGCCCTTGGGCCGATAACAATGAGCAGTTCTTC
.	TRBV20-1	TRBJ2-7	many	CSADGQNTYEQYF	TGCAGTGCAGACGGACAGAATACCTACGAGCAGTACTTC
.	TRBV13	TRBJ1-5	few	CASSLGRKQPQHF	TGTGCCAGCAGCTTAGGCAGAAAACAGCCCCAGCATTTT
.	TRBV20-1	TRBJ1-2	few	CSARDAGGVGYTF	TGCAGTGCTAGAGATGCGGGCGGGGTCGGCTACACCTTC
.	TRBV3-1	TRBJ2-4	many	CASSHKGGANIQYF	TGTGCCAGCAGCCACAAGGGGGGGGCGAACATTCAGTACTTC
TRBD2	TRBV5-1	TRBJ2-7	once	CAGSLGGNTVMKEQYF	TGCGCCGGCAGCTTGGGAGGGAACACGGTAATGAAGGAGCAGTACTTC
TRBD1	TRBV6-2/TRBV6-3	TRBJ1-5	many	CASSPQGAGQPQHF	TGTGCCAGCAGTCCACAGGGGGCCGGTCAGCCCCAGCATTTT
TRBD2	TRBV7-2	TRBJ2-1	few	CASSLRTSGSNEQFF	TGTGCCAGCAGCTTACGGACTAGCGGGAGTAATGAGCAGTTCTTC
TRBD1	TRBV12-3/TRBV12-4	TRBJ1-5	few	CASSPVGQGGQPQHF	TGTGCCAGCAGTCCCGTCGGACAGGGTGGACAGCCCCAGCATTTT
.	TRBV20-1	TRBJ1-1	.	CSALEEGGSTEAFF	TGCAGTGCCTTAGAAGAAGGGGGAAGCACTGAAGCTTTCTTT